The 20 T cell receptor beta chains below come from one sample, sequenced in a study of cytomegalovirus exposure and HLA in healthy donors. The protocol was immunoSEQ multiplex PCR, while the TCRdb copy is restricted to in-frame clones and leaves out a portion. The sample has hundreds of thousands of clones; 86% are singletons. Source material: PBMCs. These receptors were taken from a woman aged 18 to 35 in good health and CMV-seronegative.

This rearrangement joins TRBV28 to TRBJ1-2; no reliable D call. Germline V lookup: CDR1 MDHEN, CDR2 SYDVKM. The CDR3 contains 14 residues. The germline V and J ends were trimmed by 3 bases and 1 base, with 9 bases remaining between them. The CDR3: CASSFSGINYGYTF. In nucleotides, the CDR3 is TGTGCCAGCAGTTTTAGCGGGATTAACTATGGCTACACCTTC.

The V gene is TRBV7-9, the J gene TRBJ2-3; D is unclear. This CDR3 region has 16 residues. Trimming left V 7 bases short and J 2 bases short, with 19 bases between. Germline V gene sequence: CDR1 SEHNR, CDR2 FQNEAQ (reference sequence). The CDR3 spells CASTPLTGTSTDTQYF. The CDR3 nucleotides read TGTGCCAGCACCCCTCTTACGGGTACATCCACAGATACGCAGTATTTT.

This clone has just one count. The genes are TRBV27 and TRBJ1-5; D unclear. The CDR3 length is 13 residues. V was clipped by 3 bases and J by 3 bases, with 6 bases between them. Germline assignment: CDR1 MNHEY and CDR2 SMNVEV (reference sequence). The CDR3 loop is CASSFYPNQPQHF. The CDR3 nucleotides are TGTGCCAGCAGTTTTTATCCCAATCAGCCCCAGCATTTT.

The chain uses TRBV6-4 and TRBJ1-5; weak D call: TRBD1 (6 bases). This CDR3 comprises 14 residues. V was shortened by 5 bases and J by 7 bases, with 15 bases between the two germline ends. In germline, CDR1 is MRHNA, CDR2 SNTAGT. CDR3 bases: TGTGCCAGCAGTAATTACAGGGCACGGCAGCCCCAGCATTTT. It yields the protein CASSNYRARQPQHF.

This sequence joins TRBV27 and TRBJ2-3, with TRBD1 as a possible D gene (5 bases). The CDR3 is 15 residues long. Germline CDR1 and CDR2: MNHEY and SMNVEV (reference sequence). Between the trimmed V and J ends, which lost 1 base and 4 bases, there was a span of 12 bases. The CDR3, as DNA: TGTGCCAGCAGTTTATTTTGGGGCCAGGCAGATACGCAGTATTTT. Translation: CASSLFWGQADTQYF.

V is TRBV15 and J is TRBJ1-2; D call uncertain. Trimming cost V 0 bases and J 5 bases, with 10 bases left between them. Germline CDR1 reads LNHNV; CDR2 reads YYDKDF (reference sequence). The CDR3 sequence is 14 residues long. DNA for the CDR3: TGTGCCACCAGCAGAGATTGGGAGGGATATGGCTACACCTTC. Translating it yields CATSRDWEGYGYTF.

The J gene is TRBJ2-1, the V gene TRBV27, with a tentative D call TRBD2 (5 bases). V lost 1 base, J lost 3 bases, and 13 bases lay in between. This CDR3 has 16 residues. Germline V gene sequence: CDR1 MNHEY, CDR2 SMNVEV (reference sequence). The CDR3 bases are TGTGCCAGCAGTTTATACGGGCGGGCCGGCTACAATGAGCAGTTCTTC. It encodes CASSLYGRAGYNEQFF.

J is TRBJ2-7 and V is TRBV4-1; D is ambiguous. Germline V gene lookup returns CDR1 MGHRA and CDR2 YSYEKL. The CDR3 extends over 13 amino acids. The V gene lost 2 bases and the J gene lost 7 bases, with 12 bases spanning the gap. The DNA for the CDR3 is TGCGCCAGCAGCCAATTGCCCTTTCGGGAGCAGTACTTC. As protein: CASSQLPFREQYF.

This rearrangement joins TRBV5-8 to TRBJ1-2; 8 nucleotides align to TRBD1. CDR1 is SGHTS, CDR2 YDEGEE, per germline. The CDR3 totals 14 residues. V shed 4 bases, J shed 2 bases, and the junction held 4 bases outside the gene matches. In DNA, the CDR3 is TGTGCCAGCAGCCGTCGACAGGGGAACTATGGCTACACCTTC. The encoded protein is CASSRRQGNYGYTF.

This clone occurred a few times. The chain links TRBV5-1 to TRBJ1-5; TRBD1 matches 7 bases. The CDR3 is 16 residues long. Looked up from germline, CDR1 is SGHRS and CDR2 is YFSETQ. Trimming cost V 3 bases and J 7 bases; bases outside gene matches: 13. CDR3 bases: TGCGCCAGCAGCTACTCCCCAGGGGGAGGTGGGCAGCCCCAGCATTTT. Its translation: CASSYSPGGGGQPQHF.

The J gene is TRBJ2-7, the V gene TRBV5-4; maybe TRBD2 (6 bases). The CDR3 is made up of 15 amino acids. CDR1 and CDR2 from the germline V gene are SGHNT and YYREEE (reference sequence). The germline V and J ends were trimmed by 4 bases and 6 bases, with 20 bases remaining between them. Here the CDR3 DNA reads TGTGCCAGCAGCCCAGCTGGGGGGAGAGTGGTCGAGCAGTACTTC. As protein: CASSPAGGRVVEQYF.

This clone was seen once. The CDR3 reads CASVYPLTANTGELFF. In DNA form, the CDR3 reads TGTGCCAGCGTCTACCCCCTAACGGCGAACACCGGGGAGCTGTTTTTT. The genes are TRBV7-9 and TRBJ2-2; D gene unclear. The germline V gene has CDR1 SEHNR and CDR2 FQNEAQ (reference sequence). The germline V and J ends were trimmed by 8 bases and 0 bases, with 16 bases remaining between them. The length of the CDR3 is 16 residues.

J is TRBJ2-1 and V is TRBV7-3; 12 bases line up with TRBD2. The CDR3 has 18 amino acids. Germline assignment: CDR1 SGHTA and CDR2 FQGTGA. V trimming: 2 bases; J trimming: 0 bases; junction bases outside the gene matches: 5. The CDR3 loop is CASSLGTSGLSSYNEQFF. DNA of the CDR3: TGTGCCAGCAGCTTAGGGACTAGCGGGCTCAGCTCCTACAATGAGCAGTTCTTC.

This clone was seen once. This chain uses TRBV27 with TRBJ2-4; the D gene is possibly TRBD1 (6 bases). CDR1 and CDR2 (germline): MNHEY, SMNVEV (reference sequence). The CDR3 loop spans 16 amino acids. The germline V and J ends were trimmed by 6 bases and 0 bases, with 15 bases remaining between them. CDR3 sequence (DNA): TGTGCCAGCAGGCAGGGGAATACTGTAGCCAAAAACATTCAGTACTTC. Protein: CASRQGNTVAKNIQYF.

The chain uses TRBV2 and TRBJ2-7; 7 bases fit TRBD1. V gave up 4 bases and J gave up 11 bases; unmatched junction bases: 8. This CDR3 has 12 amino acids. The germline V gene has CDR1 SNHLY and CDR2 FYNNEI. Here the CDR3 DNA reads TGTGCCAGCAGTGTAGGAGACAGGGCGGAGTACTTC. Translation: CASSVGDRAEYF.

A single count supports this clone. The J gene is TRBJ1-1, the V gene TRBV6-1; D ambiguous. Germline CDR1 reads MNHNS; CDR2 reads SASEGT. This CDR3 is 9 amino acids long. V was clipped by 6 bases and J by 12 bases, with 8 bases between them. CDR3 sequence reads: CASSPGTFF. The CDR3 nucleotides read TGTGCCAGCAGCCCGGGGACTTTCTTT.

The V and J genes are TRBV27 and TRBJ1-5; D is perhaps TRBD1 (6 bases). The CDR3 has 15 residues. The V end lost 6 bases, the J end lost 1 base, and 13 bases lay between the germline ends. The V gene's germline CDR1 is MNHEY and CDR2 SMNVEV (reference sequence). The CDR3 nucleotides are TGTGCCAGCAGATCTTTAGGACAGAGCAATCAGCCCCAGCATTTT. Its protein product is CASRSLGQSNQPQHF.

This sequence joins TRBV28 and TRBJ2-7; TRBD1 matches at 8 bases. The CDR3 sequence is 12 residues long. The V gene end was trimmed by 6 bases and the J gene end by 3 bases; junction bases not matched to a gene: 1. Per germline, CDR1 MDHEN and CDR2 SYDVKM. CDR3 DNA: TGTGCCAGCAGAACAGGGGGCTACGAGCAGTACTTC. Encoded protein: CASRTGGYEQYF.

This clone came up once. J is TRBJ2-5 and V is TRBV4-1, with D unresolved. This CDR3 region has 15 residues. Germline assignment: CDR1 MGHRA and CDR2 YSYEKL. The V end lost 1 base, the J end lost 7 bases, and 16 bases lay between the germline ends. CDR3 in amino acids: CASSQVLESPGTQYF. In DNA form, the CDR3 reads TGCGCCAGCAGCCAAGTATTGGAGTCTCCGGGGACCCAGTACTTC.

V is TRBV27 and J is TRBJ2-1; 12 bases agree with TRBD1. Germline CDR1 reads MNHEY; CDR2 reads SMNVEV (reference sequence). The length of the CDR3 is 14 residues. V was pared by 5 bases and J by 5 bases, with 1 base of the junction left unmatched. CDR3 nucleotide sequence: TGTGCCAGCAGTCGGGACAGGGGGCACAATGAGCAGTTCTTC. This translates into CASSRDRGHNEQFF.